What follows are 29 T cell receptor beta chains derived from one specimen sequenced in a study of a mutant IDH1 vaccine in newly diagnosed glioma. These TCRs are of unknown antigen specificity. Indicated time point: week 35, safety follow-up. Each dose delivered 300 ug of mutant IDH1 20-mer peptide subcutaneously with imiquimod. TCRdb's copy holds only in-frame clones and misses some; the assay was immunoSEQ multiplex PCR. The top ten clones hold just over 7.5% of a sample with approximately 30,000 clones, more than 60% of them seen once. The starting material was PBMCs, obtained from a glioma patient whose treatment included an IDH1 peptide vaccine. Source of these receptors: a man in his fifties or sixties with glioma.

The chain uses TRBV9 and TRBJ2-1; weak D call: TRBD1 (5 bases). CDR1 SGDLS and CDR2 YYNGEE come from the germline V gene. CDR3 size: 15 residues. V was pared by 0 bases and J by 0 bases, with 7 bases between. This CDR3 reads CASSVGTLSYNEQFF. As DNA, the CDR3 is TGTGCCAGCAGCGTAGGGACACTCTCCTACAATGAGCAGTTCTTC. The full variable domain, with the rest looked up from reference TRBV9 and TRBJ2-1, is DSGVTQTPKHLITATGQRVTLRCSPRSGDLSVYWYQQSLDQGLQFLIQYYNGEERAKGNILERFSAQQFPDLHSELNLSSLELGDSALYFCASSVGTLSYNEQFFGPGTRLTVL.

This chain connects TRBV7-9 to TRBJ1-1; unclear D gene. This CDR3 region has 14 residues. The germline CDR1 and CDR2 sequences are SEHNR and FQNEAQ (reference sequence). Trimming removed 3 bases from V and 0 bases from J, with 8 bases in between. Written as DNA, the CDR3 is TGTGCCAGCAGCTTGGCAATTATGAACACTGAAGCTTTCTTT. Amino acid sequence: CASSLAIMNTEAFF. The full variable domain, rest sourced from reference TRBV7-9 and TRBJ1-1, is DTGVSQNPRHKITKRGQNVTFRCDPISEHNRLYWYRQTLGQGPEFLTYFQNEAQLEKSRLLSDRFSAERPKGSFSTLEIQRTEQGDSAMYLCASSLAIMNTEAFFGQGTRLTVV.

The V and J genes are TRBV27 and TRBJ1-1; possibly TRBD1 for D (6 bases). The CDR3 has 12 amino acids. Germline loops: CDR1 MNHEY, CDR2 SMNVEV (reference sequence). V was shortened by 6 bases and J by 6 bases, with 11 bases between the two germline ends. CDR3 residues: CASRTTGSEAFF. The CDR3 coding sequence is TGTGCCAGCAGGACGACAGGCTCTGAAGCTTTCTTT.

V usage is TRBV7-6 and J usage is TRBJ2-7; the D gene is possibly TRBD2 (6 bases). The CDR3 sequence is 17 residues long. Looked up from germline, CDR1 is SGHVS and CDR2 is FNYEAQ. Trimming shortened V by 4 bases and J by 0 bases, and 19 bases separated the two germline ends. This CDR3 is CASSSREVFESSYEQYF. CDR3 bases: TGTGCCAGCAGCTCTAGGGAGGTATTCGAAAGCTCCTACGAGCAGTACTTC. Full variable domain (rest looked up from reference TRBV7-6 and TRBJ2-7): GAGVSQSPRYKVTKRGQDVALRCDPISGHVSLYWYRQALGQGPEFLTYFNYEAQQDKSGLPNDRFSAERPEGSISTLTIQRTEQRDSAMYRCASSSREVFESSYEQYFGPGTRLTVT.

The rearrangement links TRBV6-6 to TRBJ2-3, with 10 bases fitting TRBD2. CDR3 length: 16 amino acids. V trimming: 4 bases; J trimming: 1 base; junction bases outside the gene matches: 5. The germline CDR1 and CDR2 sequences are MNHNY and SVGAGI (reference sequence). Here the CDR3 reads CASSWGTSARTDTQYF. CDR3 bases: TGTGCCAGCAGTTGGGGGACTAGCGCTCGCACAGATACGCAGTATTTT.

The chain employs TRBV5-1 and TRBJ1-2; D remains ambiguous. The CDR3 is 13 residues long. The germline gives CDR1 SGHRS, CDR2 YFSETQ. Trimming cost V 1 base and J 0 bases, with 4 bases left between them. The CDR3 region is CASSLTANYGYTF. The CDR3 DNA reads as TGCGCCAGCAGCTTGACAGCTAACTATGGCTACACCTTC.

The chain joins TRBV7-9 to TRBJ1-5, with a possible D match to TRBD1 (6 bases). The CDR3 has 13 residues. Looked up from germline, CDR1 is SEHNR and CDR2 is FQNEAQ (reference sequence). The V and J ends lost 6 bases and 4 bases respectively, with 10 bases between them. The chain's CDR3 is CASRGGLNQPQHF. CDR3 nucleotides: TGTGCCAGCAGGGGGGGGCTGAATCAGCCCCAGCATTTT. Full variable domain (outside the CDR3, taken from reference TRBV7-9 and TRBJ1-5): DTGVSQNPRHKITKRGQNVTFRCDPISEHNRLYWYRQTLGQGPEFLTYFQNEAQLEKSRLLSDRFSAERPKGSFSTLEIQRTEQGDSAMYLCASRGGLNQPQHFGDGTRLSIL.

The rearrangement uses TRBV7-9 and TRBJ2-5, with D possibly matching TRBD1 (5 bases). V gave up 5 bases and J gave up 4 bases, with 5 bases separating them. The germline V gene has CDR1 SEHNR and CDR2 FQNEAQ (reference sequence). This CDR3 contains 11 residues. The CDR3 sequence: CASSQGETQYF. DNA for the CDR3: TGTGCCAGCAGCCAGGGAGAGACCCAGTACTTC.

The chain couples TRBV5-1 to TRBJ1-1; no clear D gene. The germline V and J ends were trimmed by 3 bases and 8 bases, with 11 bases remaining between them. Germline V gene sequence: CDR1 SGHRS, CDR2 YFSETQ. The CDR3 is made up of 12 amino acids. The CDR3 region is CASSSGRLEAFF. CDR3 nucleotide sequence: TGCGCCAGCAGCTCGGGCCGTCTCGAAGCTTTCTTT.

This chain joins TRBV25-1 and TRBJ2-5; TRBD2 matches at 9 bases. Germline V CDR1 and CDR2: MGHDK, SYGVNS. Unmatched junction bases numbered 4, after V lost 5 bases and J lost 3 bases. CDR3 size: 14 residues. CDR3 in amino acids: CASSSGGTKETQYF. Written as DNA, the CDR3 is TGTGCCAGCAGTAGCGGGGGGACGAAAGAGACCCAGTACTTC.

This clone has a handful of counts. This chain links TRBV6-1 with TRBJ2-1, with D possibly being TRBD1 or TRBD2 (5 bases each). The V gene's germline CDR1 is MNHNS and CDR2 SASEGT. This CDR3 comprises 15 residues. The V and J ends lost 8 bases and 6 bases respectively, with 20 bases between them. The CDR3 here is CASREPGTHANEQFF. DNA for the CDR3: TGTGCCAGCCGAGAACCCGGGACCCACGCCAATGAGCAGTTCTTC.

The chain links TRBV2 to TRBJ2-7, with D possibly being TRBD2 (7 bases). From germline, CDR1 is SNHLY and CDR2 FYNNEI. Trimming pared 6 bases from V and 3 bases from J, leaving 18 bases between. The CDR3 spans 15 residues. The CDR3 region is CASSAGGGGHYEQYF. The DNA for the CDR3 is TGTGCCAGCAGCGCTGGTGGCGGGGGCCACTACGAGCAGTACTTC.

The V gene is TRBV10-2, the J gene TRBJ2-7; tentatively, D is TRBD1 or TRBD2 (6 bases each). Germline-derived CDR1 and CDR2 are WSHSY and SAAADI. V was shortened by 3 bases and J by 3 bases, with 15 bases between the two germline ends. This CDR3 is built from 15 residues. The CDR3 region is CASSDLGGAYYEQYF. The CDR3 region has the DNA TGCGCCAGCAGTGATTTGGGGGGCGCGTACTACGAGCAGTACTTC.

This chain uses TRBV4-2 with TRBJ2-5; 7 positions match TRBD2. CDR1 LGHNA and CDR2 YNFKEQ come from the germline V gene. With 8 bases clipped from V and 3 bases from J, the junction kept 6 bases outside the gene matches. This CDR3 region has 13 residues. The CDR3 DNA is TGTGCCAGCGGGGGGGGTAACGAAGAGACCCAGTACTTC. It encodes CASGGGNEETQYF.

The table lists this clone with a count of one. V and J are TRBV6-1 and TRBJ2-2; 8 bases map to TRBD1. After removal of 5 bases from V and 0 bases from J, the junction contained 2 bases not matched to a gene. CDR1 and CDR2 (germline): MNHNS, SASEGT. The CDR3 has 15 residues. Here the CDR3 DNA reads TGTGCCAGCAGTTTACAGGGGGCGAACACCGGGGAGCTGTTTTTT. It specifies CASSLQGANTGELFF.

The chain couples TRBV11-2 to TRBJ2-7; D gene ambiguous. The V end was cut by 1 base, the J end by 4 bases, with 8 bases between. This CDR3 has 13 amino acids. CDR1 and CDR2 from the germline V gene are SGHAT and FQNNGV. CDR3 nucleotide sequence: TGTGCCAGCAGCTTAGTAGTTGGATACGAGCAGTACTTC. Protein sequence: CASSLVVGYEQYF.

The count of this clone is one. The V and J genes are TRBV4-3 and TRBJ1-6, with a tentative D call TRBD1 (5 bases). The V gene lost 4 bases and the J gene lost 7 bases, with 17 bases spanning the gap. This CDR3 has 16 residues. Germline CDR1 LGHNA, CDR2 YSLEER. CDR3 in DNA: TGCGCCAGCAGCCCCACGGGTGGGGGTCGGAATTCACCCCTCCACTTT. Its translation: CASSPTGGGRNSPLHF.

The CDR3 DNA sequence: TGTGCCAGTGGGACGGAAACTTTCTTCGGAAACACCATATATTTT. Translating it yields CASGTETFFGNTIYF. The rearrangement joins TRBV19 to TRBJ1-3, with D maybe TRBD1 (5 bases). In germline, CDR1 is LNHDA, CDR2 SQIVND (reference sequence). This CDR3 is built from 15 residues. V was cut by 8 bases and J by 4 bases, with 18 bases left in between. The variable domain in full, completed from reference TRBV19 and TRBJ1-3, reads DGGITQSPKYLFRKEGQNVTLSCEQNLNHDAMYWYRQDPGQGLRLIYYSQIVNDFQKGDIAEGYSVSREKKESFPLTVTSAQKNPTAFYLCASGTETFFGNTIYFGEGSWLTVV.

Only a few counts were recorded for this clone. J is TRBJ1-5 and V is TRBV19, with no clear D. Germline V gives CDR1 LNHDA, CDR2 SQIVND (reference sequence). Trimming left V 3 bases short and J 2 bases short, with 11 bases between. The CDR3 totals 15 residues. DNA for the CDR3: TGTGCCAGTAGTATTTTCGGGGAGGGCAATCAGCCCCAGCATTTT. Translation gives CASSIFGEGNQPQHF.

The CDR3 DNA is TGTGCCAGTAGTATAGGTGCGGGAAGGGGGCAGACCCAGTACTTC. Translation: CASSIGAGRGQTQYF. The chain has TRBV19 and TRBJ2-5; maybe TRBD1 (7 bases). CDR1 LNHDA and CDR2 SQIVND come from the germline V gene (reference sequence). With 1 base removed from V and 6 bases from J, the gap between germline ends came to 15 bases. CDR3 length equals 15 residues.

The chain combines TRBV2 with TRBJ2-5; D gene uncertain. The CDR3 contains 11 residues. Per germline, CDR1 SNHLY and CDR2 FYNNEI. Trimming left V 3 bases short and J 1 base short, with 0 bases between. The CDR3 nucleotides are TGTGCCAGCAGTGACCAAGAGACCCAGTACTTC. Translating it yields CASSDQETQYF.

The DNA for the CDR3 is TGTGCCAGCAGCTATAGTGCTAGCGGGATCACAGATACGCAGTATTTT. Amino acid sequence: CASSYSASGITDTQYF. The chain joins TRBV7-6 to TRBJ2-3; 9 nucleotides match TRBD2. J lost 2 bases, V lost 4 bases, and 7 bases had no gene match. Germline lookup yields CDR1 SGHVS and CDR2 FNYEAQ. The CDR3 totals 16 residues.

The chain recombines TRBV27 with TRBJ2-7, with D perhaps matching TRBD1 or TRBD2 (6 bases each). The germline V gene encodes CDR1 MNHEY and CDR2 SMNVEV (reference sequence). The CDR3 consists of 14 residues. V lost 2 bases, J lost 4 bases, and 12 bases lay in between. The CDR3 nucleotides are TGTGCCAGCAGTTTACGGCAGGGGACTTACGAGCAGTACTTC. It specifies CASSLRQGTYEQYF.

The chain has TRBV28 and TRBJ2-7, with D hard to call. CDR1 and CDR2 (germline): MDHEN, SYDVKM. The CDR3 length is 13 residues. V lost 7 bases, J lost 3 bases, and 13 bases lay in between. The CDR3 DNA sequence: TGTGCCAGCAAACGGACCGCGCACTACGAGCAGTACTTC. This codes for CASKRTAHYEQYF. Complete variable domain (other parts from reference TRBV28 and TRBJ2-7): DVKVTQSSRYLVKRTGEKVFLECVQDMDHENMFWYRQDPGLGLRLIYFSYDVKMKEKGDIPEGYSVSREKKERFSLILESASTNQTSMYLCASKRTAHYEQYFGPGTRLTVT.

This clone was recorded a few times. The genes are TRBV10-3 and TRBJ1-1; no definite D call. Germline loops: CDR1 ENHRY, CDR2 SYGVKD. This CDR3 region has 14 residues. V was shortened by 7 bases and J by 3 bases, with 15 bases between the two germline ends. The CDR3 spells CAITSAGSDTEAFF. The CDR3 nucleotides read TGTGCCATCACCTCGGCCGGTTCCGACACTGAAGCTTTCTTT.

This rearrangement joins TRBV25-1 to TRBJ2-3; D is ambiguous. CDR1 and CDR2 from the germline V gene are MGHDK and SYGVNS. The CDR3 runs to 14 residues. V gave up 9 bases and J gave up 2 bases, with 15 bases separating them. CDR3 nucleotide sequence: TGTGCCAGTTCGACTCTAAGGTCCACAGATACGCAGTATTTT. Protein product: CASSTLRSTDTQYF.

This clone was found a few times. The chain uses TRBV4-1 and TRBJ2-7; D remains unclear. The CDR3 extends over 13 amino acids. Germline CDR1 and CDR2: MGHRA and YSYEKL. The V end lost 8 bases, the J end lost 0 bases, and 11 bases lay between the germline ends. The CDR3 spells CASPRATSYEQYF. Written as DNA, the CDR3 is TGCGCCAGCCCAAGAGCGACCTCCTACGAGCAGTACTTC.

This chain links TRBV30 with TRBJ1-3, with D tentatively TRBD1 (6 bases). Trimming pared 4 bases from V and 7 bases from J, leaving 14 bases between. The CDR3 length is 13 residues. Germline CDR1 reads GTSNPN; CDR2 reads SVGIG (reference sequence). The CDR3 nucleotides read TGTGCCTGGACCCAGGGGTTGGGGAACACCATATATTTT. It specifies CAWTQGLGNTIYF.

The V gene is TRBV5-1, the J gene TRBJ1-1; TRBD1 agrees at 7 bases. This CDR3 comprises 13 residues. With 3 bases clipped from V and 6 bases from J, the junction kept 5 bases outside the gene matches. CDR1 and CDR2 (germline): SGHRS, YFSETQ. The DNA of the CDR3 is TGCGCCAGCAGCTACGACAGGGCCGCTGAAGCTTTCTTT. Translation gives CASSYDRAAEAFF.